This TCR beta chain is drawn from a study of T cells expressing NK-cell markers. Study information: Of eight sequenced donors, seven were HCMV-seropositive and one HCMV-seronegative. The study's findings and limits: The study found these clonotypes also leading the CD3+CD56-NKG2C+ fraction in several donors.

Using the 5' RACE reads, TCRdb records one entry per CDR3 protein without DNA. This sample contains about 400,000 distinct CDR3 sequences. Worth noting for this clonotype: Its specificity is unknown.

This CDR3 contains 13 residues. The source of this sequence is a woman aged 50 to 65 in good health. The sequenced material came from blood T cells: a sorted CD56 or NKG2C T cell subset, CD4+ or CD8+ T cells, or bulk PBMC T cells (not recorded which). The chain carries TRBV12-3 or TRBV12-4 and TRBJ2-1; the TRBD1 assignment by TCRdb is unverifiable without DNA. The chain's CDR3 is CASSDGTTNEQFF.